The next 5 T cell receptor beta chains were all read from a single sample in a study of vaccination effects on CD4 cells after COVID-19. The table came from immunoSEQ multiplex PCR; TCRdb's copy has only in-frame clones and leaves some out. Of tens of thousands of clones in the sample, approximately 80% were seen once. Which antigens these TCRs recognize remains unknown. Isolating CD4+ T cells followed less than 11 days of culture. The material was CD4+ T cells from PBMCs cultured without peptide, obtained before COVID-19 vaccination. Every receptor here comes from a human donor who received a COVID-19 vaccine.

In this sample, this clone turned up once. The chain joins TRBV7-2 to TRBJ2-1; 9 bases map to TRBD2. Germline V gives CDR1 SGHTA, CDR2 FQGNSA. Trimming cost V 8 bases and J 8 bases; bases outside gene matches: 13. The CDR3 has 15 residues. The CDR3 here is CASFRGSSGVDEQFF. In DNA form, the CDR3 reads TGTGCCAGCTTCAGGGGGTCTAGCGGGGTAGATGAGCAGTTCTTC. Full variable domain (outside the CDR3, taken from reference TRBV7-2 and TRBJ2-1): GAGVSQSPSNKVTEKGKDVELRCDPISGHTALYWYRQSLGQGLEFLIYFQGNSAPDKSGLPSDRFSAERTGGSVSTLTIQRTQQEDSAVYLCASFRGSSGVDEQFFGPGTRLTVL.

This clone appeared a single time. This chain connects TRBV6-2 or TRBV6-3 to TRBJ1-2; 9 bases are shared with TRBD1. This CDR3 has 13 residues. After removal of 5 bases from V and 5 bases from J, the junction contained 3 bases not matched to a gene. Germline CDR1 MNHEY, CDR2 SVGEGT. DNA of the CDR3: TGTGCCAGCAGTGATGGACAGGGGTATGGCTACACCTTC. Protein sequence: CASSDGQGYGYTF.

The chain is built from TRBV2 and TRBJ2-1; no clear D. The length of the CDR3 is 14 residues. The V end lost 5 bases, the J end lost 6 bases, and 14 bases lay between the germline ends. The germline CDR1 and CDR2 sequences are SNHLY and FYNNEI. CDR3 in DNA: TGTGCCAGCAGTCAAGGGCTAGTCCCCAATGAGCAGTTCTTC. Protein sequence: CASSQGLVPNEQFF.

The chain links TRBV28 to TRBJ2-7, with D possibly being TRBD2 (6 bases). CDR1 MDHEN and CDR2 SYDVKM come from the germline V gene. V was cut by 4 bases and J by 2 bases, with 12 bases left in between. This CDR3 comprises 14 residues. CDR3 sequence: CASSSYGSAYEQYV. The CDR3 DNA reads TGTGCCAGCAGTTCATACGGGAGCGCCTACGAGCAGTACGTC.

DNA of the CDR3: TGTGCCAGCAGCCAAGTAAGCAGGTCTGGAAACACCATATATTTT. Residues: CASSQVSRSGNTIYF. The V and J genes are TRBV3-1 (or the pseudogene TRBV3-2) and TRBJ1-3; D is undetermined. CDR1 and CDR2 (germline): LGHDT, YNNKEL (reference sequence). The CDR3 spans 15 residues. Deletions cut 1 base from V and 1 base from J, with 8 bases between.